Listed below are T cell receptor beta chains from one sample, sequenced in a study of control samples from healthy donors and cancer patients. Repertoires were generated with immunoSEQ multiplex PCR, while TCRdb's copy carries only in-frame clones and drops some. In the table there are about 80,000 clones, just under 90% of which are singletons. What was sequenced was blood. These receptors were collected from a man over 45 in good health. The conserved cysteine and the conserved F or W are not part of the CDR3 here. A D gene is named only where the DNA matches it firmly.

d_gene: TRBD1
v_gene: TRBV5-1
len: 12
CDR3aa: ASSYTGGNNEQY

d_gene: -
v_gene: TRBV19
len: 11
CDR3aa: ASTFYSNQPQH

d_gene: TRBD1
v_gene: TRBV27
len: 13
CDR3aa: ASSYGQAIQETQY

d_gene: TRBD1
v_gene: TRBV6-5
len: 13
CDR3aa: ASRMPGTENEKLF

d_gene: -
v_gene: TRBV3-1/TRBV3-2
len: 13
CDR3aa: ASRLGVLSYNEQF

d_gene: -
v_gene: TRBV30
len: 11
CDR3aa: AWSVLAGAEAF

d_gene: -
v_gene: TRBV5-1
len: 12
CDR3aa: ASKGENLNTEAF

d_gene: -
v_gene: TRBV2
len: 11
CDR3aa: ASSRDTPYEQY

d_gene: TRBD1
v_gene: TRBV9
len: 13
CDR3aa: ASSPRTGPTGELF

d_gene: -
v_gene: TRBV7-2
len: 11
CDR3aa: ASSSSALRGAF

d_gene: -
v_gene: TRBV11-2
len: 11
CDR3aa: ASRPGLSYGYT

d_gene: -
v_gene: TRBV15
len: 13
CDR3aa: ATMAGLGDQETQY

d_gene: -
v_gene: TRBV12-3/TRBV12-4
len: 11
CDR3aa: ASSSGYGNTIY

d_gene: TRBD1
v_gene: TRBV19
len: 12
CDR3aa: ASSTRQGGTEAF

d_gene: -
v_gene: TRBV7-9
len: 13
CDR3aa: ASSSRQAAGEKLF